This TCR beta chain emerged from a study of cytomegalovirus exposure and HLA in healthy donors. Study at large: Most genotyped donors, over 70% of 398, had Caucasian-associated genetic ancestry.

Whole-study findings and limits: Overall, about 160 TCR beta chains were annotated as cytomegalovirus-associated. Sequencing depth across donors, presence/absence analyses assumed, was roughly uniform. A later analysis found common viral pathogens apparently linked to several of the most significant clusters.

A note on this clone: Antigen specificity is unknown.

The germline CDR1 and CDR2 sequences are SQVTM and ANQGSEA. The trim removed 2 bases at V and 4 bases at J, leaving 14 bases unmatched. The CDR3 sequence is 17 residues long. The PCR had 60 Vbeta and 13 Jbeta primers. The protocol was immunoSEQ multiplex PCR, while the TCRdb copy is restricted to in-frame clones and leaves out a portion. The sample records 150,000 or so clones, more than 70% being singletons. This clonotype originated in a woman in her thirties or forties in good health and CMV-seropositive. The J gene is TRBJ2-1, the V gene TRBV29-1, with 7 bases fitting TRBD2. Sequenced input: PBMCs. The CDR3: CSVEWATGSGTYNEQFF. The CDR3 bases are TGCAGCGTTGAATGGGCCACTGGGAGCGGGACTTACAATGAGCAGTTCTTC.